Here is one T cell receptor beta chain with its context. This clone's antigen is unknown. No per-base quality is available; no much larger clone lies one base away. CD8 naive samples were CD45RO-negative cells positively selected for CCR7, giving a CD45RA+CCR7+ population that excluded TemRA cells. The donors were healthy, HIV-negative adults who had no recently reported acute infections or vaccinations. Every donor was a Caucasian adult residing in Nashville, Tennessee, USA. Blood was obtained by leukapheresis, after which PBMCs were separated by Ficoll-Histopaque density gradient centrifugation and cryopreserved in liquid nitrogen vapor phase. Purity and quantity of every magnetically sorted T cell population were checked by analytical flow cytometry. From each sorted fraction, genomic DNA was isolated and quantified by UV absorbance on a Nanodrop 2000c. Including cysteine and phenylalanine, the CDR3 has 16 amino acids. The CDR3 DNA has 48 bases and is translated from base 1. Sequences LGHNA (CDR1) and YSLEER (CDR2) are obtained from the germline V gene. The germline V and J ends show losses of 3 bases and 5 bases respectively, and no gene match explains 9 bases of the junction.

This sample stems from a study of shared clonotypes between healthy human individuals (TCRdb year 2020). A note on the overall study: The cohort comprised two women and a few men aged 18 to 49 years. Leukapheresis yielded between about 0.94 and 10 billion PBMCs per donor. For each donor, CD4 naive and CD4 memory were each given three plates, CD8 naive was given two plates, and CD8 memory was given one plate. The study deeply sequenced blood TCR repertoires of about 5 healthy adults to estimate repertoire size and the extent of clonotype sharing between individuals. Libraries were prepared and TCR repertoires were sequenced by different laboratories using diverse techniques, in order to increase sequencing depth and limit assay-specific biases.

TCR CDR3 regions were amplified from genomic DNA by multiplex PCR using the deep immunoSEQ assay. For each cell subset, the extracted genomic DNA was distributed evenly across all wells of several immunoSEQ 96-well plates, and each plate served as one replicate. For sorted subsets, 200 to 250 ng of genomic DNA, equivalent to 25,000 to 35,000 T cell genomes, went into each replicate PCR. Purified libraries were quantified with a Qubit 3.0 fluorometer, sized on a Bioanalyzer 2100, and re-quantified with the KAPA Library Quantification kit. A separate single-read 150-cycle Illumina NextSeq 550 flow cell was used to sequence each immunoSEQ 96-well plate. The study's processing was this. Because the immunoSEQ output included only junctional sequences and no quality scores, the filtering could not be the same as the filtering used for full-length reads. To assign V/J genes and CDR3, sequences were annotated using PyIR, a Python wrapper for IgBLAST v1.9, with IMGT germline references. Any read was removed if the V/J assignment was weak (E-value above 1e-6), the CDR3 was missing, or the read contained stop codons, out-of-frame junctions, or ambiguous translated residues. V3J clonotypes were defined as sequences sharing an identical inferred V gene, J gene, and CDR3 amino acid sequence. The percentage overlap between two repertoires was calculated by dividing the number of shared unique clonotypes by the size of the smaller repertoire. RTK rarefaction, the Chao1 estimator, and Recon v2.1 estimates of unobserved clonotypes were used to assess repertoire richness. For all TCRbeta clonotypes obtained by the gDNA method from a handful of donors, generation probabilities were computed with OLGA. TCRdb obtained this table from immuneACCESS and retained in-frame rearrangements with V and J assigned. These tables miss some clones; where compared with another copy, unresolved V genes account for less than half of the shortfall, and the remainder is unexplained. From that table come the V and J calls and clone size; the DNA was used to work out D and trimming. In all, the sample holds more than 2 million clones, and over 85% of those were seen once. Less than 2% of the sample lies in the top ten.

Paper-wide results and their limitations: Clonotypes shared by all four sorted-subset donors showed higher generation probabilities than non-shared clonotypes. When a few donors were compared, the shared fraction of clonotypes was about 5% for naive CD4, more than 3% for naive CD8, 2% to 2.5% for memory CD4, and 0.4% for memory CD8. Even with the large sequencing depth, rarefaction of the sorted-subset datasets indicated that sequencing was incomplete. Pairwise subsampling led to the expectation that sequencing depth would affect the degree of clonotype sharing among donors. Sampling was restricted to blood, and TCR repertoires in tissues likely differ from the TCR repertoires found in blood. Naive subsets generally had larger estimated clonotype richness than memory subsets did. The genetic and exposure-history diversity represented was limited by the small number of donors.

Sequencing was performed on naive CD8+ T cells from PBMCs. In light of the paper, this sample's cell subset or site label describes: CD45RA+CCR7+. This receptor was taken from a man younger than 35 in good health. Some clones in this sample may be carry-over from other donors' samples. Recombination joined TRBV4-3 with TRBJ2-7, and TRBD2 aligns with 11 junction nucleotides. The DNA reads as follows: TGCGCCAGCAGCCAGATCGACACTAGCGGGAGTCACGAGCAGTACTTC. The resulting protein is CASSQIDTSGSHEQYF.